This T cell receptor (beta chain) was captured by sequencing in a study of radiotherapy plus CTLA-4 blockade in lung cancer. Repertoires were generated with immunoSEQ multiplex PCR, while TCRdb's copy carries only in-frame clones and drops some. The sample holds around 65,000 clones, roughly 77% seen once. This CDR3 is 14 amino acids long. CDR1 and CDR2 (germline): GTSNPN, SVGIG (reference sequence). V was shortened by 4 bases and J by 2 bases, with 15 bases between the two germline ends. Here the sequenced sample was peripheral blood, taken from a patient treated with radiotherapy plus ipilimumab. The chain joins TRBV30 to TRBJ2-7; D not certain. The sequence was collected from a human donor with non-small cell lung cancer who had a complete response to radiotherapy plus ipilimumab. CDR3 in amino acids: CAWKARGSAYEQYF. In DNA, the CDR3 is TGTGCCTGGAAGGCTCGTGGCAGCGCCTACGAGCAGTACTTC.